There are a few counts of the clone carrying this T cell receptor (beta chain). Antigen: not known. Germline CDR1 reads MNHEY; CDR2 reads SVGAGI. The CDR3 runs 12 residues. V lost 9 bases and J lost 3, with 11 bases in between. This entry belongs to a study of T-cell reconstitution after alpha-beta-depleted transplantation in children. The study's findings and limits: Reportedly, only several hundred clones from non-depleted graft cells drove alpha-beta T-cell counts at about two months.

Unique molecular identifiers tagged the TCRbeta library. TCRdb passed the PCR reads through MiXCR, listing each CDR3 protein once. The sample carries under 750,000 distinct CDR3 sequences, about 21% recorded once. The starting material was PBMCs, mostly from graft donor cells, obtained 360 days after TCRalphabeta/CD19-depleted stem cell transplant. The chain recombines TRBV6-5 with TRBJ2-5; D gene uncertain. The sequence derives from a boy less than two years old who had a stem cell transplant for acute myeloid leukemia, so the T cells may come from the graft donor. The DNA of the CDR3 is TGTGCCAGTGGGCAGTTGGAAGAGACCCAGTACTTC. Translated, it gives CASGQLEETQYF.